This T cell receptor (beta chain) emerged from a study of beta chain features in type 1 diabetes. General study findings and limits: Individuals with type 1 diabetes displayed fewer insertions and more deletions at VDJ junctions. Naive, central memory and Treg TCRB repertoires appeared more alike in patients than in healthy donors. Researchers could not determine here whether HLA type influences TCRB rearrangement.

CDR3 length: 13 amino acids. The germline V gene has CDR1 SQVTM and CDR2 ANQGSEA. V shed 4 bases and J shed 1 base, with 10 bases lying between them. This clone has only a few counts. The antigen is undetermined. Other DNA sequences in the sample encode the same CDR3. Sorting based on CD45RO/CCR7/CD25/CD127/CD95/CD27 separated CD4+ naive, central memory, regulatory and stem cell-like memory cells. The entirety of the isolated RNA underwent reverse transcription, so expressed TCRB transcripts were sequenced. Only in-frame clones appear in the TCRdb table, and some are missing; sequencing was by immunoSEQ multiplex PCR. The repertoire has 400,000 to 600,000 clones, about 29% of them found once; the top ten carry around 0.065%.

The sequenced sample was naive CD4+ T cells from blood. This clonotype was obtained from a young man in good health. This sequence joins TRBV29-1 and TRBJ1-1; D is ambiguous. The CDR3 protein is CSVASGGNTEAFF. The CDR3 nucleotides read TGCAGCGTTGCCTCAGGAGGGAACACTGAAGCTTTCTTT.